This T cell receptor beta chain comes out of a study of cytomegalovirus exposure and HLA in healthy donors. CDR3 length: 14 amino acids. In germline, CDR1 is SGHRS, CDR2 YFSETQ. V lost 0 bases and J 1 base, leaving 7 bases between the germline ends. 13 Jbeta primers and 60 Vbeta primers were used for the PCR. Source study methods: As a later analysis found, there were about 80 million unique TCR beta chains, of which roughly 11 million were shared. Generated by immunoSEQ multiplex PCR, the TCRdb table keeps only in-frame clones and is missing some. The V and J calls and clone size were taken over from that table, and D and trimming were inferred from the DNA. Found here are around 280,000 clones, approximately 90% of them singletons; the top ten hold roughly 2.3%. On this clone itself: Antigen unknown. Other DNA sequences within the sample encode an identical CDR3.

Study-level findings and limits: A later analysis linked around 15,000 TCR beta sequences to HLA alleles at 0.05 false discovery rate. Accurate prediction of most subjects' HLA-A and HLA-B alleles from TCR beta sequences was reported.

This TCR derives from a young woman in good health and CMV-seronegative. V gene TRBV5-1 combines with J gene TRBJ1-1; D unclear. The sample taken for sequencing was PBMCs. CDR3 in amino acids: CASSLGGSNTEAFF. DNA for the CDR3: TGCGCCAGCAGCTTGGGAGGGTCGAACACTGAAGCTTTCTTT.